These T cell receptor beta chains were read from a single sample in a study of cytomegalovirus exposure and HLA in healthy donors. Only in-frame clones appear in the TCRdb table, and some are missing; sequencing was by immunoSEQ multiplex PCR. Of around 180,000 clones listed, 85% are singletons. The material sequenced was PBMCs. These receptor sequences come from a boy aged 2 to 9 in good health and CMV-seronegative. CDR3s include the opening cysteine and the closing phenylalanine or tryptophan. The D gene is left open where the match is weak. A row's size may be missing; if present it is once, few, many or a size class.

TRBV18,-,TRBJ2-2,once,CASSPLVWDTNTGELFF,TGTGCCAGCTCACCTCTAGTCTGGGACACCAACACCGGGGAGCTGTTTTTT
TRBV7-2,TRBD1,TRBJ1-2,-,CASSLDPTQGAIYGYTF,TGTGCCAGCAGCTTAGACCCAACACAGGGGGCTATCTATGGCTACACCTTC
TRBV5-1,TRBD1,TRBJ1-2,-,CASSSTGQGREGYTF,TGCGCCAGCAGCTCGACCGGACAGGGCCGAGAGGGCTACACCTTC
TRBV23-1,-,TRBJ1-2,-,CASSSPTGYGYTF,TGCGCCAGCAGTTCACCCACGGGCTATGGCTACACCTTC
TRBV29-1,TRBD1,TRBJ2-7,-,CSVAGTGTGWSYEQYF,TGCAGCGTCGCGGGAACCGGGACAGGGTGGTCCTACGAGCAGTACTTC
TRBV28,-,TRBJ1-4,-,CASSFSGQGNEKLFF,TGTGCCAGCAGTTTCAGCGGGCAGGGTAATGAAAAACTGTTTTTT
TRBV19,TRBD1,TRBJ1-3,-,CASSLTGPGNTIYF,TGTGCCAGTAGCCTGACAGGGCCAGGAAACACCATATATTTT
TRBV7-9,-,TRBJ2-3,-,CASSRRGGVTSTDTQYF,TGTGCCAGCAGCCGGAGGGGGGGGGTGACTAGCACAGATACGCAGTATTTT
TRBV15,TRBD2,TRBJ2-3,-,CATSRGGGSTDTQYF,TGTGCCACCAGCAGAGGGGGGGGAAGCACAGATACGCAGTATTTT
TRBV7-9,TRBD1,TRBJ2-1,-,CASSSSGTGNEQFF,TGTGCCAGCAGCTCGTCCGGGACAGGGAATGAGCAGTTCTTC
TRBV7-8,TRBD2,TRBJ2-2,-,CASSLARTSGRAGELFF,TGTGCCAGCAGCTTAGCCCGGACTAGCGGGCGAGCCGGGGAGCTGTTTTTT
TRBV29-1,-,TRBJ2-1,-,CSVEGSAAFRYNEQFF,TGCAGCGTTGAAGGTTCTGCGGCGTTTCGCTACAATGAGCAGTTCTTC
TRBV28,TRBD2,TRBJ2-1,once,CASSSIWTSGRAPNEQFF,TGTGCCAGCAGTTCAATCTGGACTAGCGGGAGGGCCCCCAATGAGCAGTTCTTC
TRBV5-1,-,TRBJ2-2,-,CASSLAGGGNTGELFF,TGCGCCAGCAGCTTGGCCGGCGGGGGCAACACCGGGGAGCTGTTTTTT
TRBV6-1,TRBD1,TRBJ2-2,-,CASSEGTGSTGELFF,TGTGCCAGCAGTGAAGGGACAGGGAGCACCGGGGAGCTGTTTTTT
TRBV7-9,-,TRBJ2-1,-,CASSLGQGLLDEQFF,TGTGCCAGCAGCTTAGGACAGGGACTGTTAGATGAGCAGTTCTTC
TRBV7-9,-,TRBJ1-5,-,CASSPPGYNQPQHF,TGTGCCAGCAGCCCTCCAGGGTACAATCAGCCCCAGCATTTT
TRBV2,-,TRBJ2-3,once,CASSISDTQYF,TGTGCCAGCAGTATCTCAGATACGCAGTATTTT
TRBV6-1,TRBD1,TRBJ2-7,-,CASRDRVNEQYF,TGTGCCAGCCGGGACAGGGTCAACGAGCAGTACTTC
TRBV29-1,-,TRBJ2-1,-,CSHNGYNEQFF,TGCAGCCATAACGGGTACAATGAGCAGTTCTTC
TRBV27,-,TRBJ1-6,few,CASSGVSGGPNSPLHF,TGTGCCAGCAGTGGCGTGTCGGGAGGACCTAATTCACCCCTCCACTTT
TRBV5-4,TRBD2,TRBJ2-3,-,CASSTAGGHGDTQYF,TGTGCCAGCAGCACTGCGGGGGGGCATGGAGATACGCAGTATTTT
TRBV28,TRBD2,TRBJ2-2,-,CASSLGGLAGIPNTGELFF,TGTGCCAGCAGTTTAGGGGGACTAGCGGGGATACCGAACACCGGGGAGCTGTTTTTT
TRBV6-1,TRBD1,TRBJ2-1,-,CARGGQGYNEQFF,TGTGCCAGGGGGGGACAGGGCTACAATGAGCAGTTCTTC
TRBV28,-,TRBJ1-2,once,CASSLGGIGGYTF,TGTGCCAGCAGTTTGGGCGGGATAGGGGGCTACACCTTC
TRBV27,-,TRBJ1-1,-,CASSLSAGRTEAFF,TGTGCCAGCAGTTTATCGGCAGGGAGGACTGAAGCTTTCTTT
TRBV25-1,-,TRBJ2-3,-,CASSLASLGTDTQYF,TGTGCCAGCAGCCTCGCGAGTCTTGGCACAGATACGCAGTATTTT
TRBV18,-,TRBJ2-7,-,CASSPLSGSSGGLEQYF,TGTGCCAGCTCACCACTTTCCGGTTCGAGCGGAGGCCTTGAGCAGTACTTC
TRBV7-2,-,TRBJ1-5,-,CASSLRWGDQPQHF,TGTGCCAGCAGCTTGCGGTGGGGGGATCAGCCCCAGCATTTT
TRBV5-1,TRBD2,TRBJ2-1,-,CASSLDGGSRYNEQFF,TGCGCCAGCAGCTTGGACGGCGGGAGTAGGTACAATGAGCAGTTCTTC
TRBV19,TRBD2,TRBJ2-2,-,CATTSGGGWTGELFF,TGTGCCACAACGTCCGGGGGGGGGTGGACCGGGGAGCTGTTTTTT
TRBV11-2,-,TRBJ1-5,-,CASSLDFRAPNQPQHF,TGTGCCAGCAGCTTAGACTTCAGGGCGCCCAATCAGCCCCAGCATTTT
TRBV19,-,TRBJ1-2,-,CASRRSEAANYGYTF,TGTGCCAGTAGAAGGTCGGAGGCTGCTAACTATGGCTACACCTTC
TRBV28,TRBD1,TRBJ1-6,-,CASSQKQGSYNSPLHF,TGTGCCAGCAGTCAAAAACAGGGGTCCTATAATTCACCCCTCCACTTT
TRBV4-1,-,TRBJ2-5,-,CASSQGPGGETQYF,TGCGCCAGCAGCCAAGGCCCAGGCGGGGAGACCCAGTACTTC
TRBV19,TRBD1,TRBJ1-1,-,CASSKPTGTGAPEAFF,TGTGCCAGTAGTAAACCAACCGGGACAGGGGCCCCTGAAGCTTTCTTT
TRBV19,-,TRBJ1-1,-,CASSETPNTEAFF,TGTGCCAGTAGTGAGACACCGAACACTGAAGCTTTCTTT
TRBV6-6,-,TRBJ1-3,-,CASSYSAVGNTIYF,TGTGCCAGCAGTTACTCGGCAGTAGGAAACACCATATATTTT
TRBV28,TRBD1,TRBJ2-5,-,CASSLGTGGSETQYF,TGTGCCAGCAGCCTCGGTACAGGGGGGTCCGAGACCCAGTACTTC
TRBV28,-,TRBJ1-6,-,CASSLTGSNSPLHF,TGTGCCAGCAGTTTAACCGGGTCGAATTCACCCCTCCACTTT
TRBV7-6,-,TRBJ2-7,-,CASSLSLGASYEQYF,TGTGCCAGCAGCTTATCATTAGGGGCCTCCTACGAGCAGTACTTC
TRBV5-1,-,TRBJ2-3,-,CASSLAAGSLLQIDTQYF,TGCGCCAGCAGCTTGGCCGCGGGTAGTCTCCTTCAGATAGATACGCAGTATTTT
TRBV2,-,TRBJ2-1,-,CASRGGYYNEQFF,TGTGCCAGCAGAGGCGGGTACTACAATGAGCAGTTCTTC
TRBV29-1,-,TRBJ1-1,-,CSVVGRLGETEAFF,TGCAGCGTTGTCGGTCGCCTAGGTGAGACTGAAGCTTTCTTT
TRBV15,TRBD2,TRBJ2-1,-,CATSRDWRLANEQFF,TGTGCCACCAGCAGAGATTGGAGACTAGCGAATGAGCAGTTCTTC
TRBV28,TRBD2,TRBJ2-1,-,CASSLRLAVEGEQFF,TGTGCCAGCAGTCTCCGGCTAGCGGTAGAGGGTGAGCAGTTCTTC
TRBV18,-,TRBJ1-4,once,CASSLRQGTTNEKLFF,TGTGCCAGCTCTCTGCGTCAGGGAACAACTAATGAAAAACTGTTTTTT
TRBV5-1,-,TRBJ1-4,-,CASSLDRASNEKLFF,TGCGCCAGCAGCTTGGACAGGGCCTCTAATGAAAAACTGTTTTTT
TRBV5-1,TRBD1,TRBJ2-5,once,CASSLVRDRVGETQYF,TGCGCCAGCAGCTTGGTTCGGGACAGGGTGGGAGAGACCCAGTACTTC
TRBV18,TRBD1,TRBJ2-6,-,CASSLGTGGSGANVLTF,TGTGCCAGCTCACTCGGGACAGGGGGCTCTGGGGCCAACGTCCTGACTTTC
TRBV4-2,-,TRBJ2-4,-,CASSQVTGYRVAKNIQYF,TGTGCCAGCAGCCAAGTTACAGGGTATCGGGTGGCCAAAAACATTCAGTACTTC
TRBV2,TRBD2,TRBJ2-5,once,CASKGGTSPETQYF,TGTGCCAGCAAGGGAGGGACTAGCCCAGAGACCCAGTACTTC
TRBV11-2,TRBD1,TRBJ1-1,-,CASSGGQGATEAFF,TGTGCCAGCAGCGGGGGACAGGGGGCCACTGAAGCTTTCTTT
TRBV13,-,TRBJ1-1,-,CASSLAKAQVGAPNPFF,TGTGCCAGCAGCTTAGCTAAAGCCCAAGTTGGGGCCCCGAACCCTTTCTTT
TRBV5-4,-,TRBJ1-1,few,CASSLDPGNTEAFF,TGTGCCAGCAGCTTGGATCCGGGGAACACTGAAGCTTTCTTT
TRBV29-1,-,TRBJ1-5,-,CSVWTDQNQPQHF,TGCAGCGTATGGACAGATCAGAATCAGCCCCAGCATTTT
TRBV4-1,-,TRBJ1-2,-,CASSLPGANYGYTF,TGCGCCAGCAGCCTACCGGGGGCTAACTATGGCTACACCTTC
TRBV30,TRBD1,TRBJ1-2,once,CAWSGTGAGYTF,TGTGCCTGGAGCGGGACAGGGGCCGGCTACACCTTC
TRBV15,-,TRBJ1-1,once,CATSAQRLGGHTEAFF,TGTGCCACCAGCGCCCAGAGGCTCGGGGGGCACACTGAAGCTTTCTTT
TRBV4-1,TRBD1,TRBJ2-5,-,CASSQERQGGAQYF,TGCGCCAGCAGCCAGGAGAGACAGGGGGGGGCCCAGTACTTC